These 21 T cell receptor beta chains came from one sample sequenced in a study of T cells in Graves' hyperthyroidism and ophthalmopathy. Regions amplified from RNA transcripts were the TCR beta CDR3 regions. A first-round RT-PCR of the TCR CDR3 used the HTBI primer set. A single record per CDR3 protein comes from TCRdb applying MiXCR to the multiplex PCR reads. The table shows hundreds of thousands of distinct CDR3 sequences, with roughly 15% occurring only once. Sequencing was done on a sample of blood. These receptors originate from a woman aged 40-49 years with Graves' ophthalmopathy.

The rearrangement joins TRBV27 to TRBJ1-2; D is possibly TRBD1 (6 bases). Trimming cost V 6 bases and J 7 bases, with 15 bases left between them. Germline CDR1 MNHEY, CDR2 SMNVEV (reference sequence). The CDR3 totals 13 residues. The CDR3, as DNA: TGTGCCAGCAGGACCGGGGGGCCCGGTGGCTACACCTTC. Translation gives CASRTGGPGGYTF.

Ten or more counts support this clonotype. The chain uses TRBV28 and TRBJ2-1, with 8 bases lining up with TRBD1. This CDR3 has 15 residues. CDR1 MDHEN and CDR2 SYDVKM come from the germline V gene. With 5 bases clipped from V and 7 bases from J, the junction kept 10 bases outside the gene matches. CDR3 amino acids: CASSPRQGARNEQFF. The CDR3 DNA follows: TGTGCCAGCAGTCCCAGGCAGGGGGCGCGGAATGAGCAGTTCTTC.

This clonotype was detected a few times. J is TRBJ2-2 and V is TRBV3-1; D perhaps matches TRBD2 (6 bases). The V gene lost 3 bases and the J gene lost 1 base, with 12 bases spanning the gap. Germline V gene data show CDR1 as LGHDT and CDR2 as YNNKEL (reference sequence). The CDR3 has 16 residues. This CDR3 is CASSHRRRGNTGELFF. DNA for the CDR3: TGTGCCAGCAGCCACCGCAGGAGGGGGAACACCGGGGAGCTGTTTTTT.

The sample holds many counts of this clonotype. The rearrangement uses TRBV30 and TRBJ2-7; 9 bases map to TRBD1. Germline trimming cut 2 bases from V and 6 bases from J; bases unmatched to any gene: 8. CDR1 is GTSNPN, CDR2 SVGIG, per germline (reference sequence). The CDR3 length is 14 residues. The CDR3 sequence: CAWSSTIQGAEQYF. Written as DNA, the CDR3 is TGTGCCTGGAGTTCCACGATACAGGGGGCCGAGCAGTACTTC.

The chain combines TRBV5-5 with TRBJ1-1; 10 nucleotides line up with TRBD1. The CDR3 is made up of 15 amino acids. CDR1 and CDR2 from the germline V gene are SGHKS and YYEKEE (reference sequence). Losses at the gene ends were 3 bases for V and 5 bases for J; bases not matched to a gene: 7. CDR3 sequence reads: CASSWDRGTLTEAFF. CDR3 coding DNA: TGTGCCAGCAGCTGGGACAGGGGAACTCTGACTGAAGCTTTCTTT.

CDR3 nucleotide sequence: TGCAGCGTTGAGATGCGAGCGCCCCCCTACGAGCAGTACTTC. The encoded protein is CSVEMRAPPYEQYF. The V and J genes are TRBV29-1 and TRBJ2-7; D remains ambiguous. V lost 3 bases and J lost 2, with 14 bases in between. In germline, CDR1 is SQVTM, CDR2 ANQGSEA. This CDR3 is built from 14 residues.

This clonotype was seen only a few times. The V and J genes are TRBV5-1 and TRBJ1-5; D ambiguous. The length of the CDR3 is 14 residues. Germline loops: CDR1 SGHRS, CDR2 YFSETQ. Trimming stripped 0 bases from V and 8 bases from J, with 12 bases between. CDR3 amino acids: CASSLEGSIEPQHF. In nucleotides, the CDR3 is TGCGCCAGCAGCTTGGAGGGATCTATCGAGCCCCAGCATTTT.

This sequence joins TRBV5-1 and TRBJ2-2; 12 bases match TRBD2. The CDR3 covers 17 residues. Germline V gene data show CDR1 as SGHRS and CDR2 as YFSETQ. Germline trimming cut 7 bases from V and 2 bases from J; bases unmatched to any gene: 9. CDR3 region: CASEETSGGANTGELFF. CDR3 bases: TGCGCCAGCGAAGAGACTAGCGGGGGCGCTAACACCGGGGAGCTGTTTTTT.

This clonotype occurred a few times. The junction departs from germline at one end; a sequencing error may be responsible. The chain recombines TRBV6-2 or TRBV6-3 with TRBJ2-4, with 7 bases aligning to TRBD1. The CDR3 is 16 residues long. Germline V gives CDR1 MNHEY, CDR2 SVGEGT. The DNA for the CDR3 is TGTGCCGGCAGACTACAGGGGACCGTAGCCAAAAACATTCAGTACTTC. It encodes CAGRLQGTVAKNIQYF.

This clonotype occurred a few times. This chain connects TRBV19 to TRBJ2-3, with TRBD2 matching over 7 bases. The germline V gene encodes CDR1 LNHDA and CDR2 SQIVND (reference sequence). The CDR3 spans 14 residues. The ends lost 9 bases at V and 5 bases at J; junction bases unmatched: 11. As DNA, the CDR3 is TGTGCCAGCTCTAGCGGTCCTAGGGGAGATACGCAGTATTTT. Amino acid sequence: CASSSGPRGDTQYF.

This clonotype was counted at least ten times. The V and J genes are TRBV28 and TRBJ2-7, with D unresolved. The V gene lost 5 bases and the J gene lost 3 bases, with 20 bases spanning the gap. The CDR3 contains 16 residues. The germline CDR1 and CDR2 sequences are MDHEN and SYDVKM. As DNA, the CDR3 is TGTGCCAGCAGTCCCCCCCTCCAGGATGGGTTCTACGAGCAGTACTTC. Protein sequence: CASSPPLQDGFYEQYF. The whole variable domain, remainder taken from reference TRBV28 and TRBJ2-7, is DVKVTQSSRYLVKRTGEKVFLECVQDMDHENMFWYRQDPGLGLRLIYFSYDVKMKEKGDIPEGYSVSREKKERFSLILESASTNQTSMYLCASSPPLQDGFYEQYFGPGTRLTVT.

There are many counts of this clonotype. The CDR3 coding sequence is TGTGCCAGCAGTAGGACTCCGGGACAGGGGACCGACGAGCAGTACTTC. Its translation is CASSRTPGQGTDEQYF. V usage is TRBV6-1 and J usage is TRBJ2-7, with 10 positions matching TRBD1. With 5 bases clipped from V and 5 bases from J, the junction kept 12 bases outside the gene matches. CDR3 length: 16 amino acids. The germline V gene encodes CDR1 MNHNS and CDR2 SASEGT.

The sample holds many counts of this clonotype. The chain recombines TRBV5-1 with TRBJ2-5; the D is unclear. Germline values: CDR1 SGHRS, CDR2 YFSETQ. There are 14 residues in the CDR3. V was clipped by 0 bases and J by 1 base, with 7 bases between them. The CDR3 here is CASSLGGSQETQYF. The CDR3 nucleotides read TGCGCCAGCAGCTTGGGGGGATCCCAAGAGACCCAGTACTTC.

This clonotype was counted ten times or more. The CDR3 is CASRGGSSYNEQFF. The CDR3 DNA sequence: TGTGCCAGCAGAGGGGGGAGCTCCTACAATGAGCAGTTCTTC. The rearrangement links TRBV2 to TRBJ2-1; D tentatively reads TRBD1 or TRBD2 (6 bases each). Between the trimmed V and J ends, which lost 6 bases and 0 bases, there was a span of 9 bases. This CDR3 is built from 14 residues. The germline gives CDR1 SNHLY, CDR2 FYNNEI.

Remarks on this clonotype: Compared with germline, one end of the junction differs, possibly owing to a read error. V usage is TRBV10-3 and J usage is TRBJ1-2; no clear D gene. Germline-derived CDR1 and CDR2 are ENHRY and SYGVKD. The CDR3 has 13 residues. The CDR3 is CAISESTARGYTF. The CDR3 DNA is TGCGCCATCAGTGAGTCGACCGCTCGGGGCTACACCTTC.

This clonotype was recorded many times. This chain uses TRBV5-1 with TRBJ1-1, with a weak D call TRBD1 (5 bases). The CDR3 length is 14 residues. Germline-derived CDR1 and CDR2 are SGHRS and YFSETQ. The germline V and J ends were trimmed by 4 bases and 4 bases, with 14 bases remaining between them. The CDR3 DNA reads TGCGCCAGCAGCATTTGGGGGGAGAGCACTGAAGCTTTCTTT. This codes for CASSIWGESTEAFF.

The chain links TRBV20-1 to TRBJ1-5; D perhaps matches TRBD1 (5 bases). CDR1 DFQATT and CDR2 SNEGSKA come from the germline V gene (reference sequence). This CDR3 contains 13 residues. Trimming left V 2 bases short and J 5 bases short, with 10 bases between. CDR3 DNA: TGCAGTGCTAGATGGGGCAGTGATCAGCCCCAGCATTTT. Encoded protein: CSARWGSDQPQHF.

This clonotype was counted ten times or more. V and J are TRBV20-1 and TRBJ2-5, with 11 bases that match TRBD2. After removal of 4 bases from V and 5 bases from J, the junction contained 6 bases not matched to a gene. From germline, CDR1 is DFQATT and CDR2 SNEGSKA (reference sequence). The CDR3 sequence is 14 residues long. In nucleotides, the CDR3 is TGCAGTGCTATTAGCGGGAGGGATAGGGAGACCCAGTACTTC. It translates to CSAISGRDRETQYF.

The CDR3, as DNA: TGTGCCAGCAGCGTCACCACTAGCGGGAGGACAGATACGCAGTATTTT. This codes for CASSVTTSGRTDTQYF. The rearrangement joins TRBV9 to TRBJ2-3; 12 bases are shared with TRBD2. V lost 2 bases, J lost 3 bases, and 4 bases stayed unmatched. Germline CDR1 is SGDLS and CDR2 is YYNGEE. CDR3 size: 16 residues.

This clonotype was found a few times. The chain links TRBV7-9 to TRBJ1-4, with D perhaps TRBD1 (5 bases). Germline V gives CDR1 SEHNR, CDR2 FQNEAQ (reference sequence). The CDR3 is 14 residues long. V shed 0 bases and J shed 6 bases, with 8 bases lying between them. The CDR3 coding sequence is TGTGCCAGCAGCTTAGCAGGGGAAGATGAAAAACTGTTTTTT. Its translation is CASSLAGEDEKLFF.

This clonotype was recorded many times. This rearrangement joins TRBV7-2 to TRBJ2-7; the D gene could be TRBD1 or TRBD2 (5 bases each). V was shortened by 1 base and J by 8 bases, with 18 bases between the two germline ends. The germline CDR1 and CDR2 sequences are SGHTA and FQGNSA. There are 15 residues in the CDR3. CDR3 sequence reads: CASSLVGLPEDKQYF. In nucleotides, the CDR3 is TGTGCCAGCAGCTTAGTTGGCCTCCCGGAGGACAAGCAGTACTTC.